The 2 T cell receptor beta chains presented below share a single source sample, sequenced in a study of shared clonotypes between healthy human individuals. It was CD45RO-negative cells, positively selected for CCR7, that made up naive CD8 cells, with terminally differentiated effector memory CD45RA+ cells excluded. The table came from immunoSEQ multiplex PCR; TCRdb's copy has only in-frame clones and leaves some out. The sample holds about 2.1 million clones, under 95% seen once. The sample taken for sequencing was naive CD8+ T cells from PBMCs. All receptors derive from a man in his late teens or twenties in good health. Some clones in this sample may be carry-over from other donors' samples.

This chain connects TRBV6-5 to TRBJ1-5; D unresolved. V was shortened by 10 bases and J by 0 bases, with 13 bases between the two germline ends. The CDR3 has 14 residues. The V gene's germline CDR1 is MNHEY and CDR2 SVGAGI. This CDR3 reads CATAETYSNQPQHF. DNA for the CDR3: TGTGCCACCGCGGAGACATATAGCAATCAGCCCCAGCATTTT.

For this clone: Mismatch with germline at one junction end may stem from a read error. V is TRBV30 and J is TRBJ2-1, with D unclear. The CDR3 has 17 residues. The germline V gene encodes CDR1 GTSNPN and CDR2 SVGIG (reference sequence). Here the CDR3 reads CAWKARSWYSSYNEQFF. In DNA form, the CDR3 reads TGTGCTTGGAAGGCCCGGTCGTGGTATAGCTCCTACAATGAGCAGTTCTTC.